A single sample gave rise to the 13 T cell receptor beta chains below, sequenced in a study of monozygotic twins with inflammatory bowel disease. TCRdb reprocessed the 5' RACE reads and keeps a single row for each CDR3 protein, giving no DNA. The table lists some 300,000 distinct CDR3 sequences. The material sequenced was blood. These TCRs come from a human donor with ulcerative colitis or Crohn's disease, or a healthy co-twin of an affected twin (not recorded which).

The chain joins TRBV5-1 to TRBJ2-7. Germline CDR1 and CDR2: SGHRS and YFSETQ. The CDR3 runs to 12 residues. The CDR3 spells CASSKAAYEQYF.

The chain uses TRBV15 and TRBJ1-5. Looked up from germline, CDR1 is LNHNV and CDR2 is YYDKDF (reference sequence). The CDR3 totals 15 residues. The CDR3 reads CATSRDKISNQPQHF.

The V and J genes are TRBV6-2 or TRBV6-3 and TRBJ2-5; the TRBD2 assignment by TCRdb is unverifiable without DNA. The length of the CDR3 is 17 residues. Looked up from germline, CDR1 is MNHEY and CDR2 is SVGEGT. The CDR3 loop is CASSYSEAGPYQETQYF.

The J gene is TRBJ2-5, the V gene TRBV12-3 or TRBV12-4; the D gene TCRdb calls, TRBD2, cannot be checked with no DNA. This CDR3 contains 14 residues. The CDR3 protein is CASSLGGLRETQYF.

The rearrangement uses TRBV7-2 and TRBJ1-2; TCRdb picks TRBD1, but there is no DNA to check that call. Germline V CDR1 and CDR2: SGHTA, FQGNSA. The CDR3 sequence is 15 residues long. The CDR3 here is CASSFARTGNYGYTF. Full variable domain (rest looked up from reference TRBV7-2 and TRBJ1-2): GAGVSQSPSNKVTEKGKDVELRCDPISGHTALYWYRQSLGQGLEFLIYFQGNSAPDKSGLPSDRFSAERTGGSVSTLTIQRTQQEDSAVYLCASSFARTGNYGYTFGSGTRLTVV.

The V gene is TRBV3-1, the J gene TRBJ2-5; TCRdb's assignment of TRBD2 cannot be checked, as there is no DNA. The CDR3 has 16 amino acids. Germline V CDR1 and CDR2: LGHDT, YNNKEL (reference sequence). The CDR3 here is CASSLRTSGVSETQYF.

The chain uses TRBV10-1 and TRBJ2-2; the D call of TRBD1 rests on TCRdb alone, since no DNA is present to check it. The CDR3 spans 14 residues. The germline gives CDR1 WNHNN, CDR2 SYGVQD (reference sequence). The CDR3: CASSTGQGPGELFF.

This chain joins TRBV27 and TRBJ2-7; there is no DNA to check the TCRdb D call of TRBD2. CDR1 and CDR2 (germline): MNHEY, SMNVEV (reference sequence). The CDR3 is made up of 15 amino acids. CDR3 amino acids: CASSTRASGDYEQYF.

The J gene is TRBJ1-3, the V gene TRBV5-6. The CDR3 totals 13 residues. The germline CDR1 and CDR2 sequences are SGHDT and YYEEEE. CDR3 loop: CASSGYGGNTIYF.

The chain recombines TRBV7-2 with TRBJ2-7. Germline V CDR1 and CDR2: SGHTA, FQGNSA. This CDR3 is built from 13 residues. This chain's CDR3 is CASSSEWGYEQYF. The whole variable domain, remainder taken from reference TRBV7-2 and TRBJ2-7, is GAGVSQSPSNKVTEKGKDVELRCDPISGHTALYWYRQSLGQGLEFLIYFQGNSAPDKSGLPSDRFSAERTGGSVSTLTIQRTQQEDSAVYLCASSSEWGYEQYFGPGTRLTVT.

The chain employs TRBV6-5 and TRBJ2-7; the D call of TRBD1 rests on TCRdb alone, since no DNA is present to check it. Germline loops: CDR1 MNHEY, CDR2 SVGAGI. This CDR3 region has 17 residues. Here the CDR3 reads CASSYPKGDRGRVEQYF.

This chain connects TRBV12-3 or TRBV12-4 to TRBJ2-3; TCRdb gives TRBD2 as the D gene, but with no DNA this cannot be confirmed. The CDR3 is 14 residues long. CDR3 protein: CASRRGGSTDTQYF.

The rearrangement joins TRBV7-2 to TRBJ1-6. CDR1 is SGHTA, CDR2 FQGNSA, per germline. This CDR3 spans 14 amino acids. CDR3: CASSFQNYNSPLHF.